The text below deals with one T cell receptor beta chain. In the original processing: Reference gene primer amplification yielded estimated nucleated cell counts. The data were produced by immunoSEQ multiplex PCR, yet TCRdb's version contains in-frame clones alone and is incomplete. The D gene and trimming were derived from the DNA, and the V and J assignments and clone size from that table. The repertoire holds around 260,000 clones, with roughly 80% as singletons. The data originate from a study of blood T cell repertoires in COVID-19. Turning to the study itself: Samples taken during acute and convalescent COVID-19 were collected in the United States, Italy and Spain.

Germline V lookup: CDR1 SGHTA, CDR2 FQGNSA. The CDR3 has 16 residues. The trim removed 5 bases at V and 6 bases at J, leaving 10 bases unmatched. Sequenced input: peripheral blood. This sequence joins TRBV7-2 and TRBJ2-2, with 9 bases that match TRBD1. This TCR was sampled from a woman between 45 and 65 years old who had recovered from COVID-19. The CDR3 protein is CASSTNRGRGAGELFF. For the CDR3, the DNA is TGTGCCAGCAGCACAAACAGGGGGCGCGGTGCCGGGGAGCTGTTTTTT.